A selection of T cell receptor beta chains follows, all from one sample in a study of shared clonotypes between healthy human individuals. Sequenced by immunoSEQ multiplex PCR; TCRdb stores in-frame clones only, minus some. The data show some 2,100,000 clones, 93% seen once. Source material: naive CD8+ T cells from PBMCs. The receptors were gathered from a man between 18 and 35 years old in good health. Some clones in this sample may be carry-over from other donors' samples. Both conserved end residues are part of each CDR3. D genes are given only for firm matches. The size of a clone is reported for some rows only, either as once, few or many, or as a class for expanded clones.

TRBJ2-5,-,TRBV28,-,CASSSQGSAETQYF,TGTGCCAGCAGTTCTCAAGGGTCGGCGGAGACCCAGTACTTC
TRBJ1-2,TRBD1,TRBV5-6,-,CASSQGGAVDGYTF,TGTGCCAGCAGCCAAGGGGGCGCGGTTGATGGCTACACCTTC
TRBJ2-7,-,TRBV30,-,CAWSPAYEQYF,TGTGCCTGGAGTCCTGCCTACGAGCAGTACTTC
TRBJ2-1,-,TRBV29-1,-,CSVEAKGGRIYNEQFF,TGCAGCGTTGAGGCCAAAGGGGGGCGGATTTACAATGAGCAGTTCTTC
TRBJ1-2,-,TRBV5-1,-,CASTQGPITANYGYTF,TGCGCCAGCACCCAGGGGCCTATAACAGCTAACTATGGCTACACCTTC
TRBJ2-6,-,TRBV28,-,CASSVDSTGANVLTF,TGTGCCAGCAGTGTCGACAGCACCGGGGCCAACGTCCTGACTTTC
TRBJ2-7,TRBD2,TRBV5-6,-,CASSLSGSSYEQYF,TGTGCCAGCAGCTTAAGCGGGAGCTCCTACGAGCAGTACTTC
TRBJ2-2,-,TRBV27,-,CASSLGTANTGELFF,TGTGCCAGCAGTTTAGGGACGGCTAACACCGGGGAGCTGTTTTTT
TRBJ2-7,TRBD1,TRBV5-1,once,CASSLQQGTTSSYEQYF,TGCGCCAGCAGCCTCCAACAGGGGACCACGAGCTCCTACGAGCAGTACTTC
TRBJ2-7,-,TRBV5-4,once,CASRHFREPYEQYF,TGTGCCAGCAGACACTTCAGGGAACCCTACGAGCAGTACTTC
TRBJ2-3,TRBD1,TRBV13,-,CASSSDRVLTDTQYF,TGTGCCAGCAGCTCGGACAGGGTCTTGACAGATACGCAGTATTTT
TRBJ2-7,-,TRBV5-6,-,CASGTRQVRPYEQYF,TGTGCCAGCGGGACCCGACAGGTTAGGCCCTACGAGCAGTACTTC
TRBJ1-2,-,TRBV5-6,-,CASSLVEGGYGYTF,TGTGCCAGCAGCTTGGTCGAGGGCGGGTATGGCTACACCTTC
TRBJ2-7,-,TRBV30,-,CAWSVTAGLEQYF,TGTGCCTGGAGTGTTACTGCTGGCCTCGAGCAGTACTTC
TRBJ2-7,-,TRBV25-1,-,CASSPPSSYEQYF,TGTGCCAGCAGCCCCCCAAGCTCCTACGAGCAGTACTTC
TRBJ2-1,TRBD2,TRBV7-6,-,CASSRTSARSYNEQFF,TGTGCCAGCAGCCGTACTAGCGCCCGCTCCTACAATGAGCAGTTCTTC
TRBJ2-7,-,TRBV27,-,CASSFLGEQYF,TGTGCCAGCAGTTTTCTAGGCGAGCAGTACTTC
TRBJ2-1,-,TRBV29-1,-,CSVGRDNEQFF,TGCAGCGTTGGCAGAGACAATGAGCAGTTCTTC
TRBJ2-7,TRBD1,TRBV9,once,CASSPRWGTGVSEQYF,TGTGCCAGCAGCCCCCGGTGGGGGACAGGGGTCTCCGAGCAGTACTTC
TRBJ2-1,TRBD2,TRBV28,-,CASSLQGLAALNEQFF,TGTGCCAGCAGTTTACAGGGACTAGCGGCTCTGAATGAGCAGTTCTTC
TRBJ1-1,-,TRBV29-1,-,CSETRRGTEAFF,TGCAGCGAGACGCGCCGGGGCACTGAAGCTTTCTTT
TRBJ2-1,-,TRBV6-6,-,CASSYFQYNEQFF,TGTGCCAGCAGTTACTTCCAGTACAATGAGCAGTTCTTC
TRBJ1-4,TRBD1,TRBV28,-,CASTTGQLNEKLFF,TGTGCCAGTACCACGGGACAGCTAAATGAAAAACTGTTTTTT
TRBJ2-7,-,TRBV27,-,CASSLIETPNEQYF,TGTGCCAGCAGTTTAATCGAAACACCAAACGAGCAGTACTTC
TRBJ2-7,-,TRBV10-1,-,CASSESRLPGDEQYF,TGCGCCAGCAGTGAGTCAAGACTACCAGGCGACGAGCAGTACTTC
TRBJ2-3,-,TRBV27,-,CASMPEWSDTQYF,TGTGCCAGCATGCCAGAGTGGTCAGATACGCAGTATTTT
TRBJ1-1,-,TRBV28,-,CASSLSGTMNTEAFF,TGTGCCAGCAGTCTATCCGGGACAATGAACACTGAAGCTTTCTTT
TRBJ2-7,TRBD2,TRBV27,once,CASRPFAGGAYEQYF,TGTGCCAGCAGACCATTCGCGGGAGGGGCCTACGAGCAGTACTTC
TRBJ2-1,TRBD2,TRBV5-1,-,CASSLGLAVTYNEQFF,TGCGCCAGCAGCTTGGGACTAGCGGTGACTTACAATGAGCAGTTCTTC
TRBJ2-1,-,TRBV27,-,CASSLFGANEQFF,TGTGCCAGCAGTTTATTTGGGGCCAATGAGCAGTTCTTC
TRBJ1-2,TRBD1,TRBV5-4,-,CASSQNRGDGYTF,TGTGCCAGCAGCCAAAACAGGGGTGATGGCTACACCTTC
TRBJ1-1,-,TRBV28,-,CASSSAGWSFMNTEAFF,TGTGCCAGCAGCTCGGCGGGATGGAGCTTCATGAACACTGAAGCTTTCTTT
TRBJ2-3,-,TRBV6-1,-,CASSEAGLGTDTQYF,TGTGCCAGCAGTGAGGCGGGGCTCGGGACAGATACGCAGTATTTT
TRBJ1-2,TRBD1,TRBV10-3,-,CAISESSLIGTGAYYGYTF,TGTGCCATCAGTGAGTCCTCCCTAATCGGGACAGGGGCTTACTATGGCTACACCTTC
TRBJ2-1,TRBD1,TRBV7-8,once,CASSFFRQGLYNEQFF,TGTGCCAGCAGCTTCTTCCGACAGGGCCTTTACAATGAGCAGTTCTTC
TRBJ2-7,TRBD2,TRBV4-3,-,CASSSGASGIYEQYF,TGCGCCAGCAGCTCCGGGGCTAGCGGGATCTACGAGCAGTACTTC
TRBJ2-7,-,TRBV21-1,-,CASRTGITNEQYF,TGTGCCAGCCGGACAGGGATAACGAACGAGCAGTACTTC
TRBJ2-7,TRBD2,TRBV29-1,-,CSVLAGGDSYEQYF,TGCAGCGTTCTAGCGGGAGGGGATTCATACGAGCAGTACTTC
TRBJ2-7,-,TRBV7-9,-,CASSPPRSYEQYF,TGTGCCAGCAGCCCGCCGAGGTCCTACGAGCAGTACTTC
TRBJ2-7,TRBD2,TRBV7-6,-,CASSLYSGRTYEQYF,TGTGCCAGCAGCTTGTATAGCGGGAGGACGTACGAGCAGTACTTC
TRBJ2-1,-,TRBV5-1,-,CASSLTGSGYYNEQFF,TGCGCCAGCAGCTTAACCGGGAGTGGCTACTACAATGAGCAGTTCTTC
TRBJ2-5,-,TRBV4-2,-,CASSQGLKSETQYF,TGTGCCAGCAGCCAGGGGCTAAAGTCAGAGACCCAGTACTTC
TRBJ2-5,-,TRBV7-3,-,CASSLNGGTETQYF,TGTGCCAGCAGCTTAAATGGTGGGACAGAGACCCAGTACTTC
TRBJ2-7,-,TRBV27,-,CASSGYSSHEQYF,TGTGCCAGCAGTGGGTATAGCTCCCACGAGCAGTACTTC
TRBJ2-5,-,TRBV11-2,once,CASSLVIGGQETQYF,TGTGCCAGCAGCTTAGTGATAGGTGGACAAGAGACCCAGTACTTC
TRBJ2-7,-,TRBV2,once,CASRAGSYEQYF,TGTGCCAGCAGGGCCGGGTCCTACGAGCAGTACTTC
TRBJ1-1,-,TRBV4-1,-,CASSQVFFTEAFF,TGCGCCAGCAGCCAAGTTTTCTTCACTGAAGCTTTCTTT
TRBJ2-7,-,TRBV2,-,CASLGRVSGEQYF,TGTGCCAGCTTGGGACGAGTCTCCGGCGAGCAGTACTTC
TRBJ2-1,TRBD2,TRBV7-9,-,CASSSGLAGGEQFF,TGTGCCAGCAGCTCGGGACTAGCGGGAGGCGAGCAGTTCTTC
TRBJ2-7,-,TRBV5-4,-,CASSLVPGTSPHEQYF,TGTGCCAGCAGCTTGGTCCCCGGGACATCGCCCCACGAGCAGTACTTC
TRBJ2-7,-,TRBV6-1,-,CASSEGSQAWLASFEQYF,TGTGCCAGCAGTGAAGGGAGTCAGGCGTGGCTAGCCAGCTTCGAGCAGTACTTC
TRBJ2-7,TRBD2,TRBV6-1,-,CASSVDPAGDRNF,TGTGCCAGCAGTGTAGATCCAGCGGGAGATAGAAACTTC
TRBJ2-5,-,TRBV7-8,-,CASSFGGRGTQYF,TGTGCCAGCAGCTTCGGGGGGCGAGGGACCCAGTACTTC
TRBJ2-5,TRBD2,TRBV6-5,-,CASGLTSGDQETQYF,TGTGCCAGCGGGTTGACTAGCGGGGACCAAGAGACCCAGTACTTC
TRBJ2-7,-,TRBV10-3,-,CAISEVDSSYEQYF,TGTGCCATCAGTGAGGTCGACAGCTCCTACGAGCAGTACTTC